The clone carrying this T cell receptor beta chain was observed many times. Its antigen remains unknown. This sample was included in a study of T-cell memory formation after mild COVID-19. Regarding the study as a whole: Contracting clones from day 15 to 85 had balanced CD4/CD8; later expanders favoured CD4+. The finding that pre-infection memory included some responding clones suggested that cross-reactive memory joined.

Libraries for TCRalpha and TCRbeta carried sample barcodes and unique molecular identifiers via 5'RACE. TCRdb analysed the 5' RACE reads with MiXCR anew, one entry per CDR3 protein. The sample lists some 600,000 distinct CDR3 sequences, roughly 17% seen once, with about 8.6% in the top ten. This CDR3 spans 13 amino acids. V lost 3 bases and J 6 bases, leaving 8 bases between the germline ends. The receptor comes from an adult woman who had mild COVID-19 (a few samples of this study predate the infection). Cell type and time point are not known. Sequencing used PBMCs or a T cell subset sorted from them (not recorded which). The chain recombines TRBV12-3 or TRBV12-4 with TRBJ2-2, with D perhaps matching TRBD1 (5 bases). The CDR3: CASSFLGAGELFF. The CDR3, as DNA: TGTGCCAGCAGTTTCCTAGGGGCCGGGGAGCTGTTTTTT.